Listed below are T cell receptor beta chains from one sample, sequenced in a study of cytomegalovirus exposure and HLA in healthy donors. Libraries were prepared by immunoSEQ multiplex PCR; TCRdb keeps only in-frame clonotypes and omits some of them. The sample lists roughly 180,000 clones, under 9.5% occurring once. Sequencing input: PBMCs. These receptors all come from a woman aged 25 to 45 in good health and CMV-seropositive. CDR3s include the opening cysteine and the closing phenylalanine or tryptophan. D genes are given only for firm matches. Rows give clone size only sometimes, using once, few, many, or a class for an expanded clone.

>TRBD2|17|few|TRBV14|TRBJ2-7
CASSQDRGGSGRYEQYF
TGTGCCAGCAGCCAAGATCGGGGAGGAAGCGGGAGATACGAGCAGTACTTC
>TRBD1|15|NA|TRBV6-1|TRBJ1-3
CASSEGRDRAVTIYF
TGTGCCAGCAGTGAAGGCCGGGACAGGGCAGTCACCATATATTTT
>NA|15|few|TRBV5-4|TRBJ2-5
CASSTRQAPQETQYF
TGTGCCAGCAGCACTAGACAGGCGCCACAAGAGACCCAGTACTTC
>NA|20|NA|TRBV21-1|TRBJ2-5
CASSKVSGQCIGGDGETQYF
TGTGCCAGCAGCAAAGTCTCGGGACAGTGCATAGGTGGGGACGGAGAGACCCAGTACTTC
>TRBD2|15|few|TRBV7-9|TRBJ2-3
CASSPAGGNTDTQYF
TGTGCCAGCAGCCCGGCGGGGGGAAACACAGATACGCAGTATTTT
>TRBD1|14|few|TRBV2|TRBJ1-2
CASSTTSTGAHYTF
TGTGCCAGCAGTACTACGTCGACAGGGGCTCACTACACCTTC
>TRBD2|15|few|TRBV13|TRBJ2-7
CASSLDLGGSNEQYF
TGTGCCAGCAGCTTAGATCTTGGCGGGAGTAACGAGCAGTACTTC
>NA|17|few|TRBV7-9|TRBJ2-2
CASSLTQGLSDTGELFF
TGTGCCAGCAGCTTAACGCAGGGTTTAAGCGACACCGGGGAGCTGTTTTTT
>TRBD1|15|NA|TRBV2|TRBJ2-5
CASRFQGTGGETQYF
TGTGCCAGCAGATTTCAAGGGACAGGAGGAGAGACCCAGTACTTC
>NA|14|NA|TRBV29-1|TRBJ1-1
CSASKNLRGVEAFF
TGCAGCGCCTCAAAAAACCTTCGGGGGGTTGAAGCTTTCTTT
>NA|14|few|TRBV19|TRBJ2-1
CASSIAGGALEQFF
TGTGCCAGTAGTATAGCGGGCGGGGCGCTAGAGCAGTTCTTC
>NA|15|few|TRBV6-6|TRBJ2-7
CASSAHRASDYEQYF
TGTGCCAGCAGTGCCCACCGGGCTAGCGACTACGAGCAGTACTTC
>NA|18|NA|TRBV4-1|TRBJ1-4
CASSLGWGQDATNEKLFF
TGCGCCAGCAGCCTCGGCTGGGGACAAGACGCAACTAATGAAAAACTGTTTTTT
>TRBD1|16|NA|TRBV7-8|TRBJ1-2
CASSFDPGGRVYGYTF
TGTGCCAGCAGCTTTGACCCAGGGGGGCGGGTCTATGGCTACACCTTC